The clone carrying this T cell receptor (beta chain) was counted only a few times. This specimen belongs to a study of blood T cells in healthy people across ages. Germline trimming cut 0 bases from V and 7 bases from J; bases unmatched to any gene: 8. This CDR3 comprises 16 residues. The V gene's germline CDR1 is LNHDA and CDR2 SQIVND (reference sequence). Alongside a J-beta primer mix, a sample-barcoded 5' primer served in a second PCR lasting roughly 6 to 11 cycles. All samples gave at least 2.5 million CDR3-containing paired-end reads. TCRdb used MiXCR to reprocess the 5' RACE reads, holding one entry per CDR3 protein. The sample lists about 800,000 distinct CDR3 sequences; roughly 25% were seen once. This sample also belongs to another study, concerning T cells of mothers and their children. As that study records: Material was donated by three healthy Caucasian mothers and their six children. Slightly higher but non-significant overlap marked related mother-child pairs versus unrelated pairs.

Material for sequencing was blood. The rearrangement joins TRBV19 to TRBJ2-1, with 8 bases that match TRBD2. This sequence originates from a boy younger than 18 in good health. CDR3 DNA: TGTGCCAGTAGTATAGATCTCCGGGAGGGCCATAATGAGCAGTTCTTC. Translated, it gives CASSIDLREGHNEQFF. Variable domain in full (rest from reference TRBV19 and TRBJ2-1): DGGITQSPKYLFRKEGQNVTLSCEQNLNHDAMYWYRQDPGQGLRLIYYSQIVNDFQKGDIAEGYSVSREKKESFPLTVTSAQKNPTAFYLCASSIDLREGHNEQFFGPGTRLTVL.